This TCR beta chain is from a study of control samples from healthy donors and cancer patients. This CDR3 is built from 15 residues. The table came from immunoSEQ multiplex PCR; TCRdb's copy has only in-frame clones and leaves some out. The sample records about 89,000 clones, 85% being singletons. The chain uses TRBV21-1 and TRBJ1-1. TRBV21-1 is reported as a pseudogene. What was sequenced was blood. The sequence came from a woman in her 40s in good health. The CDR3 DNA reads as TGTGCCAGAAAAAAAGCCGGGCTACCGATCTCTGAAGCTTTCTTT. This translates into CARKKAGLPISEAFF.